This T cell receptor beta chain was identified during a study of blood T cell repertoires in COVID-19. At the level of the study: The United States, Italy and Spain provided the acute and convalescent COVID-19 samples. In each case, the material was cDNA or gDNA derived from T cells, B-cell-depleted T cells, or PBMCs.

Per the original data handling: Reference gene primer amplification in the assay estimated nucleated cell counts. Measured with immunoSEQ multiplex PCR; TCRdb has only the in-frame clones, and not every one. D and trimming come from the DNA, and the V and J calls and clone size come from that table. The data hold fewer than 200,000 clones, with around two thirds observed a single time. Germline CDR1 DFQATT, CDR2 SNEGSKA (reference sequence). V was pared by 5 bases and J by 7 bases, with 11 bases between. The CDR3 contains 11 residues. The sequence came from an elderly woman with acute or convalescent COVID-19. The V and J genes are TRBV20-1 and TRBJ1-2; no clear D gene. Sequencing was carried out using peripheral blood. The CDR3 here is CSAPGEVGYTF. The CDR3, as DNA: TGCAGTGCTCCTGGGGAGGTTGGCTACACCTTC.